Detailed here is one TCR beta chain. Germline V gene data show CDR1 as MNHEY and CDR2 as SMNVEV (reference sequence). V lost 7 bases, J lost 0 bases, and 10 bases lay in between. This CDR3 is 14 amino acids long. The data are from a study of blood T cell repertoires in COVID-19. Assay: immunoSEQ multiplex PCR; the TCRdb copy retains only in-frame clones and omits some. Of some 100,000 clones listed, roughly 82% are singletons. Input material: peripheral blood. The clonotype comes from a human donor in a cohort sampled during active COVID-19. The chain joins TRBV27 to TRBJ1-5, with D uncertain. The CDR3 region has the DNA TGTGCCAGCAAAGCTTTTAATAGCAATCAGCCCCAGCATTTT. Translated: CASKAFNSNQPQHF.